This T cell receptor (beta chain) was observed in a study of cytomegalovirus exposure and HLA in healthy donors. General study findings and limits: Highly shared sequence variants in one cluster were likely a sequencing artifact. For most TCR beta V segments, an earlier analysis put the productive rate at about 90% or about 30% of the time.

With respect to this clone: Its antigen is unknown.

PCR was performed using 60 Vbeta and 13 Jbeta primers. Profiling relied on immunoSEQ multiplex PCR, and the TCRdb table lists in-frame clones only, not all of them. In the table there are approximately 110,000 clones, less than 85% of which are singletons. This CDR3 is built from 15 residues. CDR1 MNHEY and CDR2 SVGAGI come from the germline V gene. V shed 6 bases and J 1 base; nucleotides not matched to a gene: 6. The chain is built from TRBV6-5 and TRBJ2-4; 7 bases map to TRBD1. The origin of this receptor is a middle-aged man in good health and CMV-seropositive. The sequenced sample was PBMCs. DNA for the CDR3: TGTGCCAGCAGACCACCGACAGGGGCCAAAAACATTCAGTACTTC. Translation: CASRPPTGAKNIQYF.